These T cell receptor beta chains were read from a single sample in a study of T cell changes during pregnancy in multiple sclerosis. This table comes from immunoSEQ multiplex PCR, and its TCRdb copy is limited to in-frame clones, with some not included. Among roughly 47,000 clones listed, 90% to 95% were seen once. This sample comprised CD8+ T cells from peripheral blood mononuclear cells, obtained before pregnancy. These receptor sequences come from a female donor with multiple sclerosis, enrolled in a pregnancy study. The CDR3 runs from the conserved cysteine through the conserved F or W. A D gene is named only where the DNA matches it firmly. The listing skips clone size in some rows; elsewhere it reads once, few, many or a size class.

v_gene,abundance,d_gene,j_gene,CDR3nt,CDR3aa
TRBV5-5,.,TRBD2,TRBJ2-1,TGTGCCAGCAGCTGGACTAGCGGATACAATGAGCAGTTCTTC,CASSWTSGYNEQFF
TRBV5-5,.,TRBD1,TRBJ1-1,TGTGCCAGCAGCTTTTACCTGAATGACAGGGTGGGCACTGAAGCTTTCTTT,CASSFYLNDRVGTEAFF
TRBV27,.,.,TRBJ2-2,TGTGCCAGCAGTTTCTTGGGGAGTTGGCCCGGGGAGCTGTTTTTT,CASSFLGSWPGELFF
TRBV30,.,.,TRBJ2-2,TGTGCCTGGGCAGGGACCGGGGAGCTGTTTTTT,CAWAGTGELFF
TRBV2,once,TRBD2,TRBJ2-1,TGTGCCAGCAGACTAGCGGTTTGGGATGAGCAGTTCTTC,CASRLAVWDEQFF
TRBV7-9,.,TRBD1,TRBJ1-1,TGTGCCAGCAGCGAGACAGGGGACCCAGAAGCTTTCTTT,CASSETGDPEAFF
TRBV27,.,.,TRBJ2-1,TGTGCCAGCAGTTCGCCATATCTAGACAATGAGCAGTTCTTC,CASSSPYLDNEQFF
TRBV28,.,TRBD2,TRBJ2-7,TGTGCCAGCAGACATACCGCCAGGACTAGCGGACCTTACGAGCAGTACTTC,CASRHTARTSGPYEQYF
TRBV12-5,.,.,TRBJ1-1,TGTGCTAGCAGGGAAGGCACTGAAGCTTTCTTT,CASREGTEAFF
TRBV19,.,TRBD2,TRBJ2-1,TGTGCCAGTAGTGTCCCGGGACTAGAGCAGTTCTTC,CASSVPGLEQFF
TRBV5-4,.,.,TRBJ1-1,TGTGCCAGCAGCCCGTTTCCGAACACTGAAGCTTTCTTT,CASSPFPNTEAFF
TRBV7-6,.,.,TRBJ2-7,TGTGCCAGCAGCTTAGAAGCGGGCGCCTCCTACGAGCAGTACTTC,CASSLEAGASYEQYF
TRBV6-6,.,TRBD2,TRBJ2-1,TGTGCCAGCAGTTACCGAGAAGCGGGAGGGAATGAGCAGTTCTTC,CASSYREAGGNEQFF
TRBV5-1,.,.,TRBJ2-7,TGCGCCAGCAGCTTGGGGGGGGTCTACGAGCAGTACTTC,CASSLGGVYEQYF
TRBV9,once,.,TRBJ1-2,TGTGCCAGCAGCGCCCCCGGGGGGGGTCGGGGCTACACCTTC,CASSAPGGGRGYTF
TRBV7-6,.,.,TRBJ1-1,TGTGCCAGCAGCCAACCGGGAAATAACTCGGTCACATTCGTGGACACTGAAGCTTTCTTT,CASSQPGNNSVTFVDTEAFF
TRBV9,.,TRBD1,TRBJ2-1,TGTGCCAGCAGCGTAGCGGGACAGCCTAATGAGCAGTTCTTC,CASSVAGQPNEQFF
TRBV10-2,.,.,TRBJ2-7,TGCGCCAGCAGTGAGTCGACGGGATCTGGCGAGCAGTACTTC,CASSESTGSGEQYF
TRBV2,.,TRBD1,TRBJ1-1,TGTGCCAGCAGTGAAAGGGACAGAAAAGAAGCTTTCTTT,CASSERDRKEAFF
TRBV7-9,.,TRBD2,TRBJ2-1,TGTGCCAGCGGCGGGAGGGTGAATGAGCAGTTCTTC,CASGGRVNEQFF
TRBV7-9,.,.,TRBJ1-5,TGTGCCAGCAGCTTAGGCGGGTGGACAGACAATCAGCCCCAGCATTTT,CASSLGGWTDNQPQHF
TRBV4-1,.,TRBD1,TRBJ2-7,TGCGCCAGCAGCCAGGGACAGGGGGCCTACGAGCAGTACTTC,CASSQGQGAYEQYF
TRBV7-3,once,.,TRBJ1-3,TGTGCCAGCAGCTTAAGCGAGGCAGACACCATATATTTT,CASSLSEADTIYF
TRBV10-2,.,TRBD1,TRBJ2-7,TGCGCCAGCGCCGGGACAGGGGCGTACGAGCAGTACTTC,CASAGTGAYEQYF
TRBV9,.,TRBD1,TRBJ2-1,TGTGCCAGCAGCGTAGCTGGGACAGGTTCCTACAATGAGCAGTTCTTC,CASSVAGTGSYNEQFF
TRBV29-1,.,TRBD1,TRBJ1-2,TGCAGCGTTGAAGAGGGGGTGACAGGGGAGTATGGCTACACCTTC,CSVEEGVTGEYGYTF
TRBV27,.,.,TRBJ2-7,TGTGCCAGCAGTTCCCCTAATTACGAGCAGTACTTC,CASSSPNYEQYF
TRBV7-6,once,TRBD2,TRBJ2-7,TGTGCCAGCAGCTCAAGCGGGAGCTCCTACGAGCAGTACTTC,CASSSSGSSYEQYF
TRBV5-1,.,.,TRBJ2-7,TGCGCCAGCAGCTTGAGCCCAGGAAGGGAGCAGTACTTC,CASSLSPGREQYF
TRBV15,once,.,TRBJ2-7,TGTGCCACCAGTCCAGACTCAGCCTACTACGAGCAGTACTTC,CATSPDSAYYEQYF
TRBV12-5,.,.,TRBJ2-7,TGTGCTAGTGGTTTGGGCGACGAGCAGTACTTC,CASGLGDEQYF
TRBV6-4,.,.,TRBJ2-3,TGTGCCAGCAGTGACTCCCGGGCGGGCGCAGATACGCAGTATTTT,CASSDSRAGADTQYF
TRBV7-9,.,TRBD1,TRBJ1-5,TGTGCCAGCAGCTTCGAGGGACAGGGGGTAAATCAGCCCCAGCATTTT,CASSFEGQGVNQPQHF
TRBV19,.,TRBD2,TRBJ2-1,TGTGCCAGTAGTACCTATAGCGGGAGCTCCTACAATGAGCAGTTCTTC,CASSTYSGSSYNEQFF
TRBV7-2,.,.,TRBJ2-1,TGTGCCAGCAGCTTAGGGGGGCCCTACAATGAGCAGTTCTTC,CASSLGGPYNEQFF
TRBV27,.,TRBD2,TRBJ2-7,TGTGCCAGCAGTCCACAATTGGGACTAGCGGTTACCTACGAGCAGTACTTC,CASSPQLGLAVTYEQYF
TRBV5-4,.,TRBD2,TRBJ2-7,TGTGCCAGCAGCTTGGGACTAGCGGGAGGACATACAAACAACGAGCAGTACTTC,CASSLGLAGGHTNNEQYF
TRBV9,.,.,TRBJ2-7,TGTGCCAGCAGCGTAGACCAGTCCTACGAGCAGTACTTC,CASSVDQSYEQYF
TRBV5-6,once,TRBD2,TRBJ2-1,TGTGCCAGCAGCCCCGGACTAGCGGGCTCCTACAATGAGCAGTTCTTC,CASSPGLAGSYNEQFF
TRBV7-8,.,.,TRBJ2-5,TGTGCCAGCAGCTTACTTGGGGGGCAAGAGACCCAGTACTTC,CASSLLGGQETQYF
TRBV28,.,.,TRBJ1-2,TGTGCCAGCAGCACCACTGGAGATTTCGTCCATGGCTACACCTTC,CASSTTGDFVHGYTF
TRBV4-2,once,.,TRBJ2-7,TGTGCCAGCAGCCAGCCAGGGCCCTACGAGCAGTACTTC,CASSQPGPYEQYF
TRBV19,.,.,TRBJ2-7,TGTGCCAGTAGTATCGGTGCAGGAACCTACGAGCAGTACTTC,CASSIGAGTYEQYF
TRBV27,.,TRBD1,TRBJ1-2,TGTGCCAGCAGTCCTGGACAGGGGGCAGGTGGCTACACCTTC,CASSPGQGAGGYTF
TRBV15,.,TRBD1,TRBJ2-2,TGTGCCACCAGCAGAGATTTGGGGACAGGGGGCTCGGGGGAGCTGTTTTTT,CATSRDLGTGGSGELFF
TRBV21-1,many,.,TRBJ2-7,TGTGCCAGCAGCACCGTAAGACTAGCGGGAGCTTCTGATCACGAGCAGTACTTC,CASSTVRLAGASDHEQYF
TRBV5-6,.,.,TRBJ2-5,TGTGCCAGCAGCTTGCGTACTCAAGAGACCCAGTACTTC,CASSLRTQETQYF
TRBV12-5,.,.,TRBJ1-2,TGTGCTAGTGGTTTGAGCGTAATCTATGGCTACACCTTC,CASGLSVIYGYTF
TRBV11-2,.,TRBD1,TRBJ1-2,TGTGCCAGCAGCTTAACAGGGGGCGCCCCCATCGATGGCTACACCTTC,CASSLTGGAPIDGYTF
TRBV2,once,TRBD2,TRBJ2-5,TGTGCCGAGACTAGCGGACTACAAGAGACCCAGTACTTC,CAETSGLQETQYF
TRBV5-5,.,TRBD1,TRBJ1-1,TGTGCCAGCAGCACCGGGACAGGGGAAGGGGCTGAAGCTTTCTTT,CASSTGTGEGAEAFF
TRBV4-1,.,.,TRBJ1-4,TGCGCCAGCAGCTTCAATCCGGATACAGAGTCGTCAGGGGAAAAACTGTTTTTT,CASSFNPDTESSGEKLFF